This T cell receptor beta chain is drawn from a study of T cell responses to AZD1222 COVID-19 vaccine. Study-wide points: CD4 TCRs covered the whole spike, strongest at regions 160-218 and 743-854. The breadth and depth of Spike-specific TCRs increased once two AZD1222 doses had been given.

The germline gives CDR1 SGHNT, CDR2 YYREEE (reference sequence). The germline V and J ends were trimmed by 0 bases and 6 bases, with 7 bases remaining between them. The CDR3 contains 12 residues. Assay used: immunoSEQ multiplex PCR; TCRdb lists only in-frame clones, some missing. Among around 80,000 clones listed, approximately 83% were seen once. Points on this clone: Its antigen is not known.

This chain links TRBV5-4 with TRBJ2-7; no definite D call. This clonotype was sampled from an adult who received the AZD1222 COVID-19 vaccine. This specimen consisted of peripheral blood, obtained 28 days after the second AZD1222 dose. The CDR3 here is CASSLEGGEQYF. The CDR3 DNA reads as TGTGCCAGCAGCTTGGAAGGCGGCGAGCAGTACTTC.